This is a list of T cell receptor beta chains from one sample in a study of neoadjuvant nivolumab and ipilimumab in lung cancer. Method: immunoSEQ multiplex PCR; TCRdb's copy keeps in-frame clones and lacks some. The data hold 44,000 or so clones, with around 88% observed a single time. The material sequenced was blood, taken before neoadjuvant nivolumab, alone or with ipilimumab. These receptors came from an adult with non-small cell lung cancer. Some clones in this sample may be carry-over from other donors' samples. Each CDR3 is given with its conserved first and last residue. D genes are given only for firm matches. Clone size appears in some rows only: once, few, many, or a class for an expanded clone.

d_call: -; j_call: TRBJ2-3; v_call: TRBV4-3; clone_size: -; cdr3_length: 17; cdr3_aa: CASSQAGPSRPTDTQYF; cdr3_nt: TGCGCCAGCAGCCAGGCGGGACCAAGTCGGCCCACAGATACGCAGTATTTT
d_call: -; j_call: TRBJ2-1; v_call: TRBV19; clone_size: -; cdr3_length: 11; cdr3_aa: CASSMDNEQFF; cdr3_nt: TGTGCCAGTAGTATGGACAATGAGCAGTTCTTC
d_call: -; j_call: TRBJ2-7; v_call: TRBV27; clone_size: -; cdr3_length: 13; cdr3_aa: CASSLSSSSEQYF; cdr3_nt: TGTGCCAGCAGTTTATCGAGTAGTTCCGAGCAGTACTTC
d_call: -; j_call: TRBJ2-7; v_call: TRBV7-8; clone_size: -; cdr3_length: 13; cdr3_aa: CASSRGPTYEQYF; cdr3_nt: TGTGCCAGCAGCCGCGGACCTACCTACGAGCAGTACTTC
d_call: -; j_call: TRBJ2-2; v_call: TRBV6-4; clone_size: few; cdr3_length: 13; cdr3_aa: CASSEEGTGELFF; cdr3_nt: TGTGCCAGCAGTGAAGAGGGCACCGGGGAGCTGTTTTTT
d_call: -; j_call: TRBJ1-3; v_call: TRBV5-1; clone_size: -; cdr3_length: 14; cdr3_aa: CASTKGGAGNTIYF; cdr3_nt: TGCGCCAGCACGAAAGGCGGCGCTGGAAACACCATATATTTT
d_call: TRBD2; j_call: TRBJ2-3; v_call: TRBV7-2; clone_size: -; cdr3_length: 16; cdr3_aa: CASSSLAGGALDTQYF; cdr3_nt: TGTGCCAGCAGCTCTCTAGCGGGAGGGGCCTTGGATACGCAGTATTTT
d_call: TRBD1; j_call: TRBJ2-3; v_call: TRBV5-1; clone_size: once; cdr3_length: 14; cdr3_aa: CASGRTGGTDTQYF; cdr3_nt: TGCGCCAGCGGGAGGACAGGGGGCACAGATACGCAGTATTTT
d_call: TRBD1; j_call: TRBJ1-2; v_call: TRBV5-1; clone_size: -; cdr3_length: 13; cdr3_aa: CASSPDRDYGYTF; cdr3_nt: TGCGCCAGCAGCCCGGACAGGGATTATGGCTACACCTTC
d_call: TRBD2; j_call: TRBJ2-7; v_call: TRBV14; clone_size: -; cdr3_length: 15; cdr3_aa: CASSLTSGKRYEQYF; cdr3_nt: TGTGCCAGCAGCCTGACTAGCGGGAAAAGGTACGAGCAGTACTTC
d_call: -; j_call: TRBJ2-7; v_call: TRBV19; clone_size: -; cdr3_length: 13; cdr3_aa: CASRPPAGHEQYF; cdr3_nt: TGTGCCAGTAGACCACCGGCTGGGCACGAGCAGTACTTC
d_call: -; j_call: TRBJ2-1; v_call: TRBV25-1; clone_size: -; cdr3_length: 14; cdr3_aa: CASSLLGGLNEQFF; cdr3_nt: TGTGCCAGCAGTCTACTTGGAGGGCTAAATGAGCAGTTCTTC
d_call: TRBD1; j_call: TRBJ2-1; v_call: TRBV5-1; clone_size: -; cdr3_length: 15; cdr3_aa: CASSLVGGRLDEQFF; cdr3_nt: TGCGCCAGCAGCTTGGTAGGGGGCCGGTTGGATGAGCAGTTCTTC
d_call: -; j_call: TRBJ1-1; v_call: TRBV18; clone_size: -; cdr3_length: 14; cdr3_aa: CASSPPGTKSEAFF; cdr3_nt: TGTGCCAGCTCACCACCCGGGACAAAGTCTGAAGCTTTCTTT
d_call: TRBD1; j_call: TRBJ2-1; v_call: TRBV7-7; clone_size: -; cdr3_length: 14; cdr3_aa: CASSARTGQDEQFF; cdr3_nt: TGTGCTAGCAGCGCCCGGACAGGGCAGGATGAGCAGTTCTTC
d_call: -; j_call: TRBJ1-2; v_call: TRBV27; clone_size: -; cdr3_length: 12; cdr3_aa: CASRNMISGYTF; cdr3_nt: TGTGCCAGCAGGAATATGATAAGTGGCTACACCTTC
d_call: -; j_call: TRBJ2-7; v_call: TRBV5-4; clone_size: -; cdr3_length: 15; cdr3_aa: CASSLDRSKSYEQYF; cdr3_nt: TGTGCCAGCAGCTTAGACAGGTCCAAATCCTACGAGCAGTACTTC
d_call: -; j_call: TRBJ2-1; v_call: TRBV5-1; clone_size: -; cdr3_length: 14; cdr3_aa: CASSLAGALNEQFF; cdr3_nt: TGCGCCAGCAGCTTGGCGGGAGCCCTCAATGAGCAGTTCTTC
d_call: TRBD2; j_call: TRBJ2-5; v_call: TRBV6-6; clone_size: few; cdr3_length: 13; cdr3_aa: CAGRAGGQETQYF; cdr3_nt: TGTGCCGGCCGGGCGGGAGGACAAGAGACCCAGTACTTC
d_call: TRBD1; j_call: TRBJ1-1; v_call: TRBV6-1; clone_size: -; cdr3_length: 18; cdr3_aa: CASSDLTGQGRLNTEAFF; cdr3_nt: TGTGCCAGCAGTGACCTGACGGGACAGGGGCGACTGAACACTGAAGCTTTCTTT
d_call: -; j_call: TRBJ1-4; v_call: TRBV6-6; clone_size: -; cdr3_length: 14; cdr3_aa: CASSPRATNEKLFF; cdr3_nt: TGTGCCAGCAGCCCGAGGGCAACTAATGAAAAACTGTTTTTT
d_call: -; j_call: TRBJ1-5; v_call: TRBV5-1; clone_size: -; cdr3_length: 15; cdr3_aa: CASSLGGAENQPQHF; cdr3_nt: TGCGCCAGCAGCTTGGGCGGGGCCGAGAATCAGCCCCAGCATTTT
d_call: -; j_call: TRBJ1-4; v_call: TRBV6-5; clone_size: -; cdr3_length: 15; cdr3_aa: CASSLRQAYNEKLFF; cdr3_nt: TGTGCCAGCAGTCTCCGACAGGCCTATAATGAAAAACTGTTTTTT
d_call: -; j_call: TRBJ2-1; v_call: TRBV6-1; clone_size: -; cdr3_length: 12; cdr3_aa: CASSLDYNEQFF; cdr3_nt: TGTGCCAGCAGCCTGGACTACAATGAGCAGTTCTTC
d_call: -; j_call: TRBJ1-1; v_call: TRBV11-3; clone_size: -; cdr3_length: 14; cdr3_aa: CASSLGGSNTEAFF; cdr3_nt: TGTGCCAGCAGCTTAGGAGGTAGCAACACTGAAGCTTTCTTT
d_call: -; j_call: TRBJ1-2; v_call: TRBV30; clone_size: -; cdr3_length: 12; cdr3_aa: CAWISQAEGYTF; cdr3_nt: TGTGCCTGGATCTCGCAGGCAGAGGGCTACACCTTC
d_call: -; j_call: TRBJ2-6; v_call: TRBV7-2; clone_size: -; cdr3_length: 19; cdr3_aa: CASSLDSRSPRSGANVLTF; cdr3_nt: TGTGCCAGCAGCTTAGACTCTCGCAGCCCCCGCTCTGGGGCCAACGTCCTGACTTTC
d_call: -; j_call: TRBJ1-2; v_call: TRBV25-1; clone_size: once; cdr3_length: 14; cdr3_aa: CASSEKATNYGYTF; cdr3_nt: TGTGCCAGCAGTGAAAAGGCGACTAACTATGGCTACACCTTC
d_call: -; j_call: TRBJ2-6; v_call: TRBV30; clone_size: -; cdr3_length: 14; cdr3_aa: CAWSKGSGANVLTF; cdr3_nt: TGTGCCTGGAGTAAGGGCTCTGGGGCCAACGTCCTGACTTTC
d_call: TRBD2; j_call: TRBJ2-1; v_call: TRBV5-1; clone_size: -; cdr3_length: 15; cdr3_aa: CASSLGPLAGNEQFF; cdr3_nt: TGCGCCAGCAGCTTGGGTCCTCTAGCGGGTAATGAGCAGTTCTTC
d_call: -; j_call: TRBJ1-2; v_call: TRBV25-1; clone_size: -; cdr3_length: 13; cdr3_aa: CASAWTHNYGYTF; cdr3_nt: TGTGCCAGCGCCTGGACGCATAACTATGGCTACACCTTC
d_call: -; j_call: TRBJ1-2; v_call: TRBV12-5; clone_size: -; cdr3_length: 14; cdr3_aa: CASGPSGSLYGYTF; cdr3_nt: TGTGCTAGTGGCCCTAGTGGATCACTCTATGGCTACACCTTC